This paragraph reports one TCR beta chain. Its target is unknown. Repertoires were generated with immunoSEQ multiplex PCR, while TCRdb's copy carries only in-frame clones and drops some. The data show about 66,000 clones, with approximately 97% seen just once and about 1.6% held by the top ten. This specimen belongs to a study of cytomegalovirus exposure and HLA in healthy donors. General study findings and limits: Reports described diagnosis of cytomegalovirus status by the classifier as highly specific and sensitive. The study listed roughly 160 cytomegalovirus-associated TCR beta chains.

Sequences were obtained from PBMCs. The sequence came from a woman between 18 and 30 years old in good health and CMV-seropositive.

The CDR3 spells CASSTFQETQYF. CDR3 DNA sequence: TGTGCCAGCTCAACATTTCAAGAGACCCAGTACTTC. V is TRBV18 and J is TRBJ2-5; no reliable D call. Deletions cut 5 bases from V and 2 bases from J, with 6 bases between. The CDR3 is 12 residues long. Germline V lookup: CDR1 KGHSH, CDR2 LQKENI.